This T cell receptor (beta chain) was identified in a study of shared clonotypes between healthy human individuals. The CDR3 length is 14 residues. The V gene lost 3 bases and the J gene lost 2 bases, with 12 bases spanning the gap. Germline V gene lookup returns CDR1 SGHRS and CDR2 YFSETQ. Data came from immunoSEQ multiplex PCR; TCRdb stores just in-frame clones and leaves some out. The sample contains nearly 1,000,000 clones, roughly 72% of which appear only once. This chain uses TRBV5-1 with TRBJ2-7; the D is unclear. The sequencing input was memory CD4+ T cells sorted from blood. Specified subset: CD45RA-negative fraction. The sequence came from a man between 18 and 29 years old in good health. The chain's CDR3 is CASSSSLAPYEQYF. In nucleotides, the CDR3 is TGCGCCAGCAGCTCTTCACTGGCCCCCTACGAGCAGTACTTC.